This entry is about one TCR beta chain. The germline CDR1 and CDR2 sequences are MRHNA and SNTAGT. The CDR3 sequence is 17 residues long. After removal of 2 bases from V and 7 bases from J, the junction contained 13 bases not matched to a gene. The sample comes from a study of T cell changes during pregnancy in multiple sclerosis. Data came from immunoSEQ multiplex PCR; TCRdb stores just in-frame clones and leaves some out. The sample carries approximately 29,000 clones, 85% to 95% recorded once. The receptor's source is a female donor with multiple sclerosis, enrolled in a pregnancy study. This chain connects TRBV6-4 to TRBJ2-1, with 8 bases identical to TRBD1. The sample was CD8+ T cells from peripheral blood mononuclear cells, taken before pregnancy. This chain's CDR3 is CASSDTHEYYRGNEQFF. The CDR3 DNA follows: TGTGCCAGCAGTGACACCCACGAATATTACAGGGGGAATGAGCAGTTCTTC.